The entry that follows covers one TCR beta chain sequence. What it binds is not known. 5' RACE with UMI labels generated the TRB cDNA libraries. TCRdb re-called the 5' RACE reads; every CDR3 protein appears as one record, without DNA. This listing includes roughly 93,000 distinct CDR3 sequences. The sample belongs to a study of CXCR3-negative and CXCR3-positive naive CD8 T cells. General study results and limits: More hydrophobic TRB CDR3s were found in CXCR3-positive naive cells than in CXCR3-negative naive cells. Naive CXCR3-positive and CXCR3-negative cells shared TRBV-TRBJ usage; memory cells diverged. Memory CD8+ T cell repertoires were far less diverse than both naive subsets. Cryopreserved cells showed partially decreased CXCR3 expression, and most assays used fresh PBMCs.

Identification of naive CD8+ T cells rested on CD45RO-CCR7+CD27+CD95- status. Germline values: CDR1 SGHTA, CDR2 FQGTGA. The CDR3 runs 12 residues. The sequence derives from a human donor in good health. Some clones in this sample may be carry-over from other donors' samples. Material for sequencing was naive CXCR3+ CD8+ T cells from blood. The subset was: CD45RO-CCR7+CD27+CD95- naive CD8+ T cells expressing CXCR3 (TNR3+). The J gene is TRBJ2-1, the V gene TRBV7-3; with no DNA, the TCRdb D assignment of TRBD2 cannot be verified. The CDR3 sequence: CASSRGDNEQFF.